The 10 T cell receptor beta chains below were found in one sample sequenced in a study of CD8 T cells in Susac syndrome (dated by TCRdb to between 2018 and 2021). The library came from the immunoSEQ multiplex PCR assay. RNA was extracted using the RNeasy kit, and about 0.45 to 1 ug of the RNA was reverse transcribed with random hexamers. The raw public reads went through TCRdb reprocessing: fastp at Q25, MiXCR clone calling, in-frame beta chains kept. One record per CDR3 amino acid sequence lists the most common genes and DNA. Recorded for this sample are around 230,000 distinct CDR3 sequences; 96% of them occurred a single time. Jointly, the top ten make up roughly 0.1% of the sample. The material sequenced was CD4+ T cells from PBMCs. The receptors come from a human donor with Susac syndrome.

A single count supports this clonotype. J is TRBJ2-3 and V is TRBV28; 12 bases align to TRBD2. This CDR3 is built from 21 residues. V was clipped by 5 bases and J by 2 bases; unmatched bases: 20. Germline V CDR1 and CDR2: MDHEN, SYDVKM. DNA for the CDR3: TGTGCCAGCAGTCCCCATTCTAGCGGGAGGGCCATGAGGAATCCCACAGATACGCAGTATTTT. Translated: CASSPHSSGRAMRNPTDTQYF.

This clonotype was recorded once. The chain is built from TRBV29-1 and TRBJ2-1; 7 nucleotides line up with TRBD1. Germline-derived CDR1 and CDR2 are SQVTM and ANQGSEA. The CDR3 is made up of 14 amino acids. J gave up 2 bases and V 7 bases, and 8 bases lay outside the gene matches. The CDR3 DNA sequence: TGCAGCGCGGGGAAACAGGGGACCTACAATGAGCAGTTCTTC. This translates into CSAGKQGTYNEQFF.

The chain joins TRBV30 to TRBJ1-1, with D hard to call. V lost 5 bases and J 2 bases, leaving 9 bases between the germline ends. The CDR3 contains 12 residues. Looked up from germline, CDR1 is GTSNPN and CDR2 is SVGIG (reference sequence). The CDR3 DNA is TGTGCCTGGGGCCCCCGTAACACTGAAGCTTTCTTT. Translating gives CAWGPRNTEAFF.

The J gene is TRBJ1-1, the V gene TRBV5-8; D is unclear. Germline assignment: CDR1 SGHTS and CDR2 YDEGEE. V shed 6 bases and J shed 1 base, with 13 bases lying between them. CDR3 size: 14 residues. In nucleotides, the CDR3 is TGTGCCAGCACCCTACGAAGATCGAACACTGAAGCTTTCTTT. As protein: CASTLRRSNTEAFF.

This clonotype was counted once. This chain links TRBV29-1 with TRBJ1-1, with a tentative D call TRBD1 (5 bases). This CDR3 spans 13 amino acids. Trimming removed 4 bases at V and 3 bases at J, with 12 bases between. Germline CDR1 SQVTM, CDR2 ANQGSEA. This chain's CDR3 is CSVGRGEYTEAFF. As DNA, the CDR3 is TGCAGCGTTGGGCGGGGGGAGTACACTGAAGCTTTCTTT.

The chain links TRBV12-3 or TRBV12-4 to TRBJ1-1; 7 bases are shared with TRBD1. J lost 1 base, V lost 8 bases, and 7 bases had no gene match. The CDR3 runs to 14 residues. The CDR3 DNA reads TGTGCCAGCTCCAAGGGGGCGAGGAACACTGAAGCTTTCTTT. As protein: CASSKGARNTEAFF.

This clonotype was recorded once. This chain connects TRBV20-1 to TRBJ1-5, with D unclear. Trimming took 2 bases from V and 6 from J, leaving 8 bases between them. The germline gives CDR1 DFQATT, CDR2 SNEGSKA (reference sequence). The CDR3 is 12 amino acids. CDR3 nucleotide sequence: TGCAGTGCTAGATACCTGACTCAGCCCCAGCATTTT. It yields the protein CSARYLTQPQHF.

The genes are TRBV10-3 and TRBJ2-1, with 8 bases that match TRBD2. The length of the CDR3 is 14 residues. Germline V CDR1 and CDR2: ENHRY, SYGVKD. The V and J ends lost 4 bases and 5 bases, in that order; junction bases with no gene match: 4. The CDR3 DNA is TGTGCCATCAGTGCTACTAGCGGCGACAATGAGCAGTTCTTC. It encodes CAISATSGDNEQFF.

This clonotype was detected only once. V is TRBV20-1 and J is TRBJ2-5, with D possibly matching TRBD1 (6 bases). The CDR3 extends over 14 amino acids. The germline V and J ends were trimmed by 0 bases and 5 bases, with 13 bases remaining between them. Looked up from germline, CDR1 is DFQATT and CDR2 is SNEGSKA (reference sequence). In DNA form, the CDR3 reads TGCAGTGCTAGAGACCTACAGGGCGTGGAGACCCAGTACTTC. Amino acids: CSARDLQGVETQYF.

The rearrangement links TRBV12-3 or TRBV12-4 to TRBJ1-1; D possibly corresponds to TRBD1 (6 bases). V dropped 2 bases and J dropped 0 bases, with 16 bases sitting between them. This CDR3 is built from 17 residues. The CDR3 coding sequence is TGTGCCAGCAGTTTATTGGGGGCAGGGACTATGAACACTGAAGCTTTCTTT. Translated, it gives CASSLLGAGTMNTEAFF.